One sample yielded the 22 T cell receptor beta chains listed below, sequenced in a study of blood T cell repertoires in COVID-19. The repertoire was sequenced with immunoSEQ multiplex PCR; TCRdb's copy has only in-frame clones and lacks some. Of hundreds of thousands of clones listed, approximately 89% were seen once; the top ten hold around 3.5%. The sample taken for sequencing was peripheral blood. These TCRs come from a woman under 30 who had recovered from COVID-19.

The chain has TRBV6-2 or TRBV6-3 and TRBJ2-6; 9 bases match TRBD1. The V and J ends lost 3 bases and 0 bases, in that order; junction bases with no gene match: 6. The CDR3 is 18 residues long. Germline CDR1 reads MNHEY; CDR2 reads SVGEGT. For the CDR3, the DNA is TGTGCCAGCAGTTATTGGGACAGGGTGCACTCTGGGGCCAACGTCCTGACTTTC. Amino acid sequence: CASSYWDRVHSGANVLTF.

This chain connects TRBV12-3 or TRBV12-4 to TRBJ1-1, with D possibly TRBD1 on 6 matching bases. The CDR3 consists of 13 residues. V was shortened by 7 bases and J by 3 bases, with 12 bases between the two germline ends. The CDR3 here is CASTLDRYTEAFF. The CDR3 DNA sequence: TGTGCCAGCACCCTGGACAGATACACTGAAGCTTTCTTT.

The CDR3 sequence is CASSYSGAMNTEAFF. CDR3 DNA sequence: TGTGCCAGCAGTTACTCGGGGGCCATGAACACTGAAGCTTTCTTT. This chain connects TRBV6-5 to TRBJ1-1, with D possibly TRBD1 on 6 matching bases. Germline CDR1 is MNHEY and CDR2 is SVGAGI. CDR3 length equals 15 residues. The V end lost 0 bases, the J end lost 0 bases, and 8 bases lay between the germline ends.

The chain carries TRBV4-3 and TRBJ1-4; 9 nucleotides match TRBD1. The V segment lost 5 bases and the J segment 0 bases; nucleotides outside the gene matches: 13. Germline V gene sequence: CDR1 LGHNA, CDR2 YSLEER. This CDR3 is 19 amino acids long. Written as DNA, the CDR3 is TGCGCCAGCAGCTATAAAGAGGGGGACAGGGATTCAACTAATGAAAAACTGTTTTTT. Encoded protein: CASSYKEGDRDSTNEKLFF.

V usage is TRBV4-3 and J usage is TRBJ1-5; D is perhaps TRBD1 (5 bases). V lost 3 bases and J lost 3, with 12 bases in between. The CDR3 totals 15 residues. Germline loops: CDR1 LGHNA, CDR2 YSLEER. This chain's CDR3 is CASSQRTGYNQPQHF. Written as DNA, the CDR3 is TGCGCCAGCAGCCAGCGAACAGGATACAATCAGCCCCAGCATTTT.

The gene calls are TRBV21-1 and TRBJ1-3; TRBD1 is the table's D call and was not checked against the DNA. TRBV21-1 has pseudogene status. The CDR3 is 17 amino acids. The chain's CDR3 is CASSKARGQGTGNTIYF. The CDR3 region has the DNA TGTGCCAGCAGCAAAGCGCGGGGACAGGGAACTGGAAACACCATATATTTT.

This clone was detected only a few times. The V call is TRBV11-2, the J call TRBJ2-5, with D perhaps TRBD1 (5 bases). Germline lookup yields CDR1 SGHAT and CDR2 FQNNGV. The V end was cut by 5 bases, the J end by 2 bases, with 24 bases between. The CDR3 runs 18 residues. In DNA, the CDR3 is TGTGCCAGCAGCCTCTATGACGACAGTCTTAACCGTCAAGAGACCCAGTACTTC. It encodes CASSLYDDSLNRQETQYF.

V is TRBV20-1 and J is TRBJ2-1; TRBD2 matches at 15 bases. Germline CDR1 and CDR2: DFQATT and SNEGSKA (reference sequence). V trimming: 3 bases; J trimming: 9 bases; junction bases outside the gene matches: 18. The CDR3 is made up of 19 amino acids. The CDR3 protein is CSASYIGLAGGPEQVEQFF. As DNA, the CDR3 is TGCAGTGCTAGTTACATCGGACTAGCGGGAGGGCCAGAACAAGTTGAGCAGTTCTTC.

The chain couples TRBV5-1 to TRBJ1-4; no clear D. V lost 0 bases and J lost 4, with 7 bases in between. The CDR3 contains 14 residues. Germline assignment: CDR1 SGHRS and CDR2 YFSETQ. For the CDR3, the DNA is TGCGCCAGCAGCTTGGTACAGCATAATGAAAAACTGTTTTTT. It is translated as CASSLVQHNEKLFF.

DNA for the CDR3: TGTGCCACCAGTGCCCTGGGAGGACAGGGGGCTACAGATACGCAGTATTTT. It encodes CATSALGGQGATDTQYF. V usage is TRBV24-1 and J usage is TRBJ2-3; 11 positions agree with TRBD1. The V gene's germline CDR1 is KGHDR and CDR2 SFDVKD. With 5 bases clipped from V and 3 bases from J, the junction kept 9 bases outside the gene matches. This CDR3 is 17 amino acids long.

A few counts support this clone. The chain employs TRBV11-2 and TRBJ1-2, with no clear D. CDR1 is SGHAT, CDR2 FQNNGV, per germline. There are 13 residues in the CDR3. V lost 1 base and J lost 3, with 6 bases in between. This CDR3 is CASSLGGDYGYTF. CDR3 in DNA: TGTGCCAGCAGCTTAGGAGGAGACTATGGCTACACCTTC.

The chain carries TRBV2 and TRBJ2-5; 7 nucleotides line up with TRBD1. The trim removed 3 bases at V and 5 bases at J, leaving 12 bases unmatched. Germline V CDR1 and CDR2: SNHLY, FYNNEI. The CDR3 runs 16 residues. The CDR3: CASSDAYRGSMETQYF. DNA for the CDR3: TGTGCCAGCAGTGACGCTTACAGGGGAAGTATGGAGACCCAGTACTTC. The entire variable domain, with the rest obtained from reference TRBV2 and TRBJ2-5, is as follows: EPEVTQTPSHQVTQMGQEVILRCVPISNHLYFYWYRQILGQKVEFLVSFYNNEISEKSEIFDDQFSVERPDGSNFTLKIRSTKLEDSAMYFCASSDAYRGSMETQYFGPGTRLLVL.

Written as DNA, the CDR3 is TGTGCCAGCAGCCGCAGGGACAGGACCTACGAGCAGTACGTC. Protein product: CASSRRDRTYEQYV. This chain uses TRBV7-9 with TRBJ2-7; 8 nucleotides line up with TRBD1. Per the germline V gene, CDR1 is SEHNR and CDR2 is FQNEAQ (reference sequence). CDR3 length: 14 amino acids. J was trimmed by 2 bases and V by 5 bases; bases with no gene match: 5.

The chain joins TRBV7-2 to TRBJ1-5; D not resolved. Germline lookup yields CDR1 SGHTA and CDR2 FQGNSA. Trimming stripped 0 bases from V and 5 bases from J, with 11 bases between. This CDR3 spans 15 amino acids. The CDR3 coding sequence is TGTGCCAGCAGCTTAGCCCGGGAATTTTATCAGCCCCAGCATTTT. Amino acids: CASSLAREFYQPQHF.

The J gene is TRBJ1-1, the V gene TRBV13; no clear D. This CDR3 comprises 14 residues. Germline lookup yields CDR1 PRHDT and CDR2 FYEKMQ (reference sequence). Trimming stripped 5 bases from V and 5 bases from J, with 15 bases between. CDR3 nucleotides: TGTGCCAGCAGCCCCTATGTTATCGGGACTGAAGCTTTCTTT. It translates to CASSPYVIGTEAFF.

The rearrangement links TRBV6-5 to TRBJ2-1, with TRBD2 identical over 11 bases. The V gene's germline CDR1 is MNHEY and CDR2 SVGAGI. V lost 6 bases, J lost 2 bases, and 0 bases stayed unmatched. The CDR3 totals 14 residues. This CDR3 reads CASRGLAAYNEQFF. The CDR3 bases are TGTGCCAGCAGGGGACTAGCGGCCTACAATGAGCAGTTCTTC.

V is TRBV5-5 and J is TRBJ2-5; 7 nucleotides align to TRBD2. The germline V gene encodes CDR1 SGHKS and CDR2 YYEKEE (reference sequence). This CDR3 is 17 amino acids long. The junction had 10 bases not matched to a gene; V was cut back by 2 bases and J by 0 bases. CDR3: CASSFVGTTLYQETQYF. The CDR3 bases are TGTGCCAGCAGCTTTGTCGGGACTACTCTTTACCAAGAGACCCAGTACTTC.

V gene TRBV30 combines with J gene TRBJ2-2; D possibly corresponds to TRBD1 (5 bases). CDR1 and CDR2 from the germline V gene are GTSNPN and SVGIG (reference sequence). The CDR3 is 15 residues long. Trimming stripped 0 bases from V and 4 bases from J, with 12 bases between. CDR3 protein: CAWSVLRGFTGELFF. As DNA, the CDR3 is TGTGCCTGGAGTGTACTTAGGGGTTTCACCGGGGAGCTGTTTTTT.

The V call is TRBV6-1, the J call TRBJ1-5; a weak D match, TRBD1 (6 bases). This CDR3 contains 14 residues. The V and J ends lost 0 bases and 6 bases respectively, with 9 bases between them. Per the germline V gene, CDR1 is MNHNS and CDR2 is SASEGT. This CDR3 is CASSEAQGVQPQHF. The CDR3 DNA reads as TGTGCCAGCAGTGAAGCACAGGGAGTTCAGCCCCAGCATTTT.

This chain uses TRBV4-3 with TRBJ1-1; tentative D call: TRBD1 (5 bases). This CDR3 contains 15 residues. V was cut by 5 bases and J by 5 bases, with 18 bases left in between. Germline-derived CDR1 and CDR2 are LGHNA and YSLEER. CDR3 sequence (DNA): TGCGCCAGCAGCAGATATGGGGACGGGGGGACTGAAGCTTTCTTT. Its translation is CASSRYGDGGTEAFF.

This clone has only one observation. The chain combines TRBV7-2 with TRBJ1-1; 7 bases are shared with TRBD1. The CDR3 has 14 amino acids. The germline V gene has CDR1 SGHTA and CDR2 FQGNSA. With V trimmed by 3 bases and J by 11 bases, 12 bases remained unmatched. The CDR3 reads CASSFPNLQGWAFF. CDR3 nucleotide sequence: TGTGCCAGCAGCTTTCCTAATCTACAGGGGTGGGCTTTCTTT.

The chain has TRBV4-3 and TRBJ1-1; possible D gene TRBD1, 5 bases. Germline CDR1 and CDR2: LGHNA and YSLEER. This CDR3 is built from 13 residues. The germline V and J ends were trimmed by 1 base and 7 bases, with 10 bases remaining between them. This CDR3 reads CASSQGGANEAFF. In DNA, the CDR3 is TGCGCCAGCAGCCAAGGCGGGGCCAATGAAGCTTTCTTT.